This T cell receptor beta chain was obtained from a study of T cell therapy after organ transplantation. Study-wide background: Expansion used a peptide pool of 30 HLA class I and II CMV epitopes. Long-term post-therapy samples: blood collected 20 to 29 weeks after completing therapy.

Time point defined: 20-29 weeks after completion of therapy. The germline V gene has CDR1 LGHNA and CDR2 YSLEER. Trimming took 0 bases from V and 2 from J, leaving 11 bases between them. The CDR3 sequence is 15 residues long. Measured with immunoSEQ multiplex PCR; TCRdb has only the in-frame clones, and not every one. The sample lists about 2,400 clones; roughly four fifths were seen once. In the case of this clone: Its antigen is not known.

Whole-study results and caveats: Post-therapy reconstitution appeared to include transferred and endogenous clonotypes. Lower pretherapy CD8 clonality went with larger post-therapy fold change.

This chain joins TRBV4-3 and TRBJ2-7; D assignment may be TRBD1 or TRBD2 (5 bases each). This clonotype originated in a human patient who had received a solid organ transplant and had CMV disease. Some T cells may possibly be graft donor cells. The specimen was CD8+ T cells from blood, collected after autologous CMV-specific T cell therapy. The CDR3 here is CASSQDRDGTYEQYF. The CDR3 region has the DNA TGCGCCAGCAGCCAAGACCGGGACGGTACCTACGAGCAGTACTTC.